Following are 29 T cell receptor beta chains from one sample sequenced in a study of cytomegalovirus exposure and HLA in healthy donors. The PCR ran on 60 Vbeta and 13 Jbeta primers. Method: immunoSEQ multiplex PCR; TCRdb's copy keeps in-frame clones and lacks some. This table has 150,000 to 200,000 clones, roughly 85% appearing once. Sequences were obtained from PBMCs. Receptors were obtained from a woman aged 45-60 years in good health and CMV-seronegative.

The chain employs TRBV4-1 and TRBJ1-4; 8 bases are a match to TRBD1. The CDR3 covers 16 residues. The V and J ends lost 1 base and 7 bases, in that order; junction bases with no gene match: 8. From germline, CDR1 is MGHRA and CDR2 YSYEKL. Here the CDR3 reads CASSQGERQGREKLFF. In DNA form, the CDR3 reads TGCGCCAGCAGCCAAGGGGAAAGACAGGGGCGTGAAAAACTGTTTTTT.

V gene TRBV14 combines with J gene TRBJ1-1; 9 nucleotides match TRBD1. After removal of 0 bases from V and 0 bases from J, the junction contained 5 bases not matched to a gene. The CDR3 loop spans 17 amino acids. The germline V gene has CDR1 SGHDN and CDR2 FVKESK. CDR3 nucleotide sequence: TGTGCCAGCAGCCAAGACGGGGACAGGGTATTGAACACTGAAGCTTTCTTT. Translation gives CASSQDGDRVLNTEAFF.

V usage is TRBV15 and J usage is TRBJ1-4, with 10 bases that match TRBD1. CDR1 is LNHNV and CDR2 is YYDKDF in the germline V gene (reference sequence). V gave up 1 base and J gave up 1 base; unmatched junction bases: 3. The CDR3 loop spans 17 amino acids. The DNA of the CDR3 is TGTGCCACCAGCAGAGCCGACAGGGGGCTAACTAATGAAAAACTGTTTTTT. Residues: CATSRADRGLTNEKLFF.

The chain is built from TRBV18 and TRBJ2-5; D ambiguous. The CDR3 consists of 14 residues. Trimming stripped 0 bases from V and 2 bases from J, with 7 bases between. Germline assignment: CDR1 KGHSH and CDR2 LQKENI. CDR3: CASSPPNGQETQYF. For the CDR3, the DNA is TGTGCCAGCTCACCACCAAACGGTCAAGAGACCCAGTACTTC.

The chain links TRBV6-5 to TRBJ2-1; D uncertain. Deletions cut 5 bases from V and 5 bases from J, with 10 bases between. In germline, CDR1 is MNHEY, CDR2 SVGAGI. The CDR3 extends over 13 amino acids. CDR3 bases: TGTGCCAGCAGTCCAGACATAGACAATGAGCAGTTCTTC. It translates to CASSPDIDNEQFF.

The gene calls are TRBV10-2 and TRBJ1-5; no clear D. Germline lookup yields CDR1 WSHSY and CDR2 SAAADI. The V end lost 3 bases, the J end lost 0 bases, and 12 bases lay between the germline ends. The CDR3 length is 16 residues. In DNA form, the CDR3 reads TGCGCCAGCAGTGAATCCCAGGAATATAGCAATCAGCCCCAGCATTTT. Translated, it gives CASSESQEYSNQPQHF.

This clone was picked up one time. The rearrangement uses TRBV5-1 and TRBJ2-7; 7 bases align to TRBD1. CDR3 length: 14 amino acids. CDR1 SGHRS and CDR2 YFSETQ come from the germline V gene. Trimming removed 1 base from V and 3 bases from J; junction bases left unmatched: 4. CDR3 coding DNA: TGCGCCAGCAGCTTGAGGACAGGAATCTACGAGCAGTACTTC. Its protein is CASSLRTGIYEQYF.

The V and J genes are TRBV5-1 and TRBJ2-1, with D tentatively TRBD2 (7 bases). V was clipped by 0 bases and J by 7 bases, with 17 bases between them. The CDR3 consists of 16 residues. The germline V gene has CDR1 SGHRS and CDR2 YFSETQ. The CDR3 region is CASSLARGERGNEQFF. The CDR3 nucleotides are TGCGCCAGCAGCTTGGCCCGGGGGGAGAGGGGGAATGAGCAGTTCTTC.

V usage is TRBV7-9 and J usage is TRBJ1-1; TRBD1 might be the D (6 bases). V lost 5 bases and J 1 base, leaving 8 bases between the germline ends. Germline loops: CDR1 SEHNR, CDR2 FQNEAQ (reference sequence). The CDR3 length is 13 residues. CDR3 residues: CASSPQGNTEAFF. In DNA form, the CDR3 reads TGTGCCAGCAGCCCACAGGGGAACACTGAAGCTTTCTTT.

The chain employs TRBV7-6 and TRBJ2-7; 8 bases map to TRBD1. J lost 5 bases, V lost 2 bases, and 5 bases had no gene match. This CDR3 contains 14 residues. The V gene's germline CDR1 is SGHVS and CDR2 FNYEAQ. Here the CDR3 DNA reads TGTGCCAGCAGCTTACAGGGGGCTCGCGACGAGCAGTACTTC. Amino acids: CASSLQGARDEQYF.

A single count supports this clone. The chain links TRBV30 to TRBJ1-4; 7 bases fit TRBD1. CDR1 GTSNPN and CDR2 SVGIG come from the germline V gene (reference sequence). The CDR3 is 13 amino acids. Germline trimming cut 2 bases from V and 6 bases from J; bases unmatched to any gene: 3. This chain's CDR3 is CAWSKTGYEKLFF. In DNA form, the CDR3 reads TGTGCCTGGAGTAAGACAGGGTATGAAAAACTGTTTTTT.

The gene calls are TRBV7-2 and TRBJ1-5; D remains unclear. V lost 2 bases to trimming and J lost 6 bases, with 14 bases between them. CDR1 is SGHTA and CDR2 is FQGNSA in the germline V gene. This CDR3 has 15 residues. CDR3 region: CASSLSSGGIQPQHF. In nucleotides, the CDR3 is TGTGCCAGCAGCTTATCTTCGGGCGGGATTCAGCCCCAGCATTTT.

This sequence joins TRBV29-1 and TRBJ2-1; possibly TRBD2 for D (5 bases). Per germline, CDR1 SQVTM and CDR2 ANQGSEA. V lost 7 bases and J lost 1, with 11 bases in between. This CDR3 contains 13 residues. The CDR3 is CSGGLSSYNEQFF. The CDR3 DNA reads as TGCAGCGGTGGACTCTCTTCCTACAATGAGCAGTTCTTC.

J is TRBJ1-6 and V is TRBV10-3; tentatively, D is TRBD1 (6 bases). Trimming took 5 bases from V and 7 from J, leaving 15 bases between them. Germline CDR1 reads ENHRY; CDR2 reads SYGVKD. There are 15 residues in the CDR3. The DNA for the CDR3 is TGTGCCATCAGTTACCAGGGGCAGGGAAATTCACCCCTCCACTTT. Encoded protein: CAISYQGQGNSPLHF.

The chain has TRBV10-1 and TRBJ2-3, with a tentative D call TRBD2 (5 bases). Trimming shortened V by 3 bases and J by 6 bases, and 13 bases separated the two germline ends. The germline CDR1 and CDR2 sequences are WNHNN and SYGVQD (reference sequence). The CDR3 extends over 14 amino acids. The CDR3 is CASSESGKKDTQYF. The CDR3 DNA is TGCGCCAGCAGTGAATCCGGGAAAAAGGATACGCAGTATTTT.

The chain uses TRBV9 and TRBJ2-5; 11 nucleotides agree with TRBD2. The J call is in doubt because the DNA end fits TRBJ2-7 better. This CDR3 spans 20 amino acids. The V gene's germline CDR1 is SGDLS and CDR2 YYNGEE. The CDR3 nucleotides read TGTGCCAGCAGCGTAGAGCGGGGAACTGCGACTAGCGGGGACGCCTACGAGCAGTACTTC. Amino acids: CASSVERGTATSGDAYEQYF.

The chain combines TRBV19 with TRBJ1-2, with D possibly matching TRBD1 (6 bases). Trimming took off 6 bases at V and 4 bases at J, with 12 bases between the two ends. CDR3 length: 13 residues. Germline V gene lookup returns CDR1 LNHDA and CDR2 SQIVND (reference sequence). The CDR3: CASRPDRTYGYTF. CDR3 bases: TGTGCCAGTAGGCCGGACAGAACCTATGGCTACACCTTC.

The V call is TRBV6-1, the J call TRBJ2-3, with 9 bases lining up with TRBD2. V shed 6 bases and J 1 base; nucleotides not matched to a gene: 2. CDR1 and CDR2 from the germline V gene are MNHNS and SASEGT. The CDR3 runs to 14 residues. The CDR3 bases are TGTGCCAGCAGGCTAGCGGGACGCACAGATACGCAGTATTTT. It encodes CASRLAGRTDTQYF.

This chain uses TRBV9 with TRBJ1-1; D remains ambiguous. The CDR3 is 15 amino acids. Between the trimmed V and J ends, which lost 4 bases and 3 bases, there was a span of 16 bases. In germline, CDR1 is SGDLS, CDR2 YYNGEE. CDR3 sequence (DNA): TGTGCCAGCAGCTTTGATTCGGGTTCAGACACTGAAGCTTTCTTT. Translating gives CASSFDSGSDTEAFF.

The CDR3 reads CASSLETGTRNTQYF. CDR3 DNA: TGCGCCAGCAGCTTGGAAACGGGAACACGGAATACGCAGTATTTT. The chain carries TRBV5-1 and TRBJ2-3; maybe TRBD2 (5 bases). The CDR3 sequence is 15 residues long. Germline lookup yields CDR1 SGHRS and CDR2 YFSETQ. V lost 0 bases to trimming and J lost 7 bases, with 15 bases between them. Complete variable domain (other parts from reference TRBV5-1 and TRBJ2-3): KAGVTQTPRYLIKTRGQQVTLSCSPISGHRSVSWYQQTPGQGLQFLFEYFSETQRNKGNFPGRFSGRQFSNSRSEMNVSTLELGDSALYLCASSLETGTRNTQYFGPGTRLTVL.

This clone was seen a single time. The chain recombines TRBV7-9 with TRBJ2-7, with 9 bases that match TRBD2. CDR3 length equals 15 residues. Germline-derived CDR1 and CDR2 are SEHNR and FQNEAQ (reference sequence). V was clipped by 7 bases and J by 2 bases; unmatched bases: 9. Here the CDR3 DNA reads TGTGCCAGCACCCGGGGGGTAGCGGGAGCCTACGAGCAGTACTTC. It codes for CASTRGVAGAYEQYF.

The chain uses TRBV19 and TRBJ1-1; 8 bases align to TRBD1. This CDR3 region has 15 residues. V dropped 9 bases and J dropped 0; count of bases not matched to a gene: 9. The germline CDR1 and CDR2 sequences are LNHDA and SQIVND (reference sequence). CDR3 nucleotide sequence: TGTGCCAGCGGACAGGGCGATTTGGTGAACACTGAAGCTTTCTTT. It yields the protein CASGQGDLVNTEAFF.

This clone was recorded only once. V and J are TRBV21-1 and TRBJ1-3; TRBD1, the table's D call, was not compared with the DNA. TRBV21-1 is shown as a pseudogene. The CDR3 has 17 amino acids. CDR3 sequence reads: CASSKVQGSRSGNTIYF. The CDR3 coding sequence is TGTGCCAGCAGCAAGGTACAGGGATCTCGCTCTGGAAACACCATATATTTT.

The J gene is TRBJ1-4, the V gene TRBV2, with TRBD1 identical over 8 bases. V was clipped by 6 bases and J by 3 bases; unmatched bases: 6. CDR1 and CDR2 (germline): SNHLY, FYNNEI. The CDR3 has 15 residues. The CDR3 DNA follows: TGTGCCAGCAGGGGACAGGCGGGGGCTAATGAAAAACTGTTTTTT. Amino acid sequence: CASRGQAGANEKLFF.

In DNA, the CDR3 is TGTGCCAGCAGCTTAGGGACAGGCTACTCCTACGAGCAGTACTTC. It translates to CASSLGTGYSYEQYF. The chain employs TRBV7-8 and TRBJ2-7, with 7 bases lining up with TRBD1. J gave up 0 bases and V 1 base, and 3 bases lay outside the gene matches. CDR1 is SGHVS and CDR2 is FQNEAQ in the germline V gene. The CDR3 is 15 residues long. Filled out from reference TRBV7-8 and TRBJ2-7, the complete variable domain reads GAGVSQSPRYKVAKRGQDVALRCDPISGHVSLFWYQQALGQGPEFLTYFQNEAQLDKSGLPSDRFFAERPEGSVSTLKIQRTQQEDSAVYLCASSLGTGYSYEQYFGPGTRLTVT.

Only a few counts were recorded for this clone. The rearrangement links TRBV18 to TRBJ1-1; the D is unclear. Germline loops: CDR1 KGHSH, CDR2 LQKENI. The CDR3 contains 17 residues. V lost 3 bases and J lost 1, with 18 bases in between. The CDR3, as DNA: TGTGCCAGCTCACCGGCGCTCTCTTTCGGGGAGAACACTGAAGCTTTCTTT. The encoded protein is CASSPALSFGENTEAFF.

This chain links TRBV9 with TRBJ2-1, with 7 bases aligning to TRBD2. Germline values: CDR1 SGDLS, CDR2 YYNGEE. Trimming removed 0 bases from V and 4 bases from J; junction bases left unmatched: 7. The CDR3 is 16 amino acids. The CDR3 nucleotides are TGTGCCAGCAGCGTAGCGGGGGGTAGGGGATACAATGAGCAGTTCTTC. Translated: CASSVAGGRGYNEQFF.

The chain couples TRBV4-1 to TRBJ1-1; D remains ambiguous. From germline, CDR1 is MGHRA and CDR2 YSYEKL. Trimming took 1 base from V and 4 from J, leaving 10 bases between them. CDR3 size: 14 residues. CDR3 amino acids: CASSQAREPTEAFF. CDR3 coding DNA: TGCGCCAGCAGCCAAGCCCGGGAGCCCACTGAAGCTTTCTTT.

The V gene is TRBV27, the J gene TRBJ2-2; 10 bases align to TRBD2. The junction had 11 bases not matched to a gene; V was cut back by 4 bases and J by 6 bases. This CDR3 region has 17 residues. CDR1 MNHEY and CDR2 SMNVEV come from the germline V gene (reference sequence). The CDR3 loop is CASSSPSSGRFPGELFF. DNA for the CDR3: TGTGCCAGCAGTTCCCCCTCTAGCGGGAGATTTCCCGGGGAGCTGTTTTTT.